This TCR beta chain emerged from a study of cytomegalovirus exposure and HLA in healthy donors. Broader study findings: Per published accounts, TCR beta sequences correctly predicted the HLA-A and HLA-B alleles of most subjects.

Researchers ran the PCR with 60 Vbeta and 13 Jbeta primers. Sequenced by immunoSEQ multiplex PCR; TCRdb stores in-frame clones only, minus some. The profile shows approximately 210,000 clones, more than 75% of them singletons. After removal of 3 bases from V and 6 bases from J, the junction contained 10 bases not matched to a gene. Per germline, CDR1 KGHSH and CDR2 LQKENI. The CDR3 covers 16 residues. To note about this clone: Its antigen is as yet unknown.

V is TRBV18 and J is TRBJ2-1, with 8 bases fitting TRBD1. The receptor's source is a woman between 18 and 29 years old in good health and CMV-seronegative. Input material: PBMCs. The DNA of the CDR3 is TGTGCCAGCTCACCGGTCGGGCAGGGGGCACTCAATGAGCAGTTCTTC. Its protein product is CASSPVGQGALNEQFF. Full variable domain (rest looked up from reference TRBV18 and TRBJ2-1): NAGVMQNPRHLVRRRGQEARLRCSPMKGHSHVYWYRQLPEEGLKFMVYLQKENIIDESGMPKERFSAEFPKEGPSILRIQQVVRGDSAAYFCASSPVGQGALNEQFFGPGTRLTVL.